The table lists the clone carrying this TCR beta chain with a few counts. The antigen is unknown. After removal of 3 bases from V and 2 bases from J, the junction contained 18 bases not matched to a gene. CDR1 is SGHRS and CDR2 is YFSETQ in the germline V gene. CDR3 size: 19 residues. Method: immunoSEQ multiplex PCR; TCRdb's copy keeps in-frame clones and lacks some. The repertoire includes 150,000 or so clones, around 90% of them detected once, and about 4.3% sits in the top ten. This sample is part of a study of T cell responses to AZD1222 COVID-19 vaccine. The study, taken as a whole, reports: All repertoire sampling was performed exclusively after the peak T cell response. Unmutated variant regions reportedly attract nearly half of all spike-specific TCRs. Spike-wide coverage was observed for vaccine-associated CD4 TCRs, with dominant responses at 160-218 and 743-854. Increased Spike-specific TCR breadth and depth were observed after two AZD1222 doses.

Here the sequenced sample was peripheral blood, taken 28 days after the second dose of the MenACWY control vaccine. The rearrangement links TRBV5-1 to TRBJ2-3, with 7 nucleotides matching TRBD1. The TCR sequence derives from an adult who received the MenACWY meningococcal vaccine as a control. DNA of the CDR3: TGCGCCAGCAGCTACTCAAAGGGGGCGACCGTGGACCCCACAGATACGCAGTATTTT. Its protein is CASSYSKGATVDPTDTQYF.